These 19 T cell receptor beta chains share one sample of origin, sequenced in a study of blood T cell repertoires in COVID-19. Generated by immunoSEQ multiplex PCR, the TCRdb table keeps only in-frame clones and is missing some. The top ten hold 0.8% to 1% of the sample, which has 450,000 or so clones, around 90% seen once. Material for sequencing was peripheral blood. Every receptor here comes from a young man with COVID-19, enrolled during active disease.

The rearrangement links TRBV4-1 to TRBJ1-5; D perhaps matches TRBD1 (5 bases). The CDR3 has 17 amino acids. Germline CDR1 reads MGHRA; CDR2 reads YSYEKL. V was cut by 2 bases and J by 7 bases, with 21 bases left in between. The CDR3 loop reads CASSQLQLGGISQPQHF. The CDR3 DNA follows: TGCGCCAGCAGCCAACTTCAACTCGGGGGGATATCCCAGCCCCAGCATTTT.

V is TRBV28 and J is TRBJ1-5; D not certain. V was cut by 3 bases and J by 9 bases, with 12 bases left in between. The CDR3 contains 13 residues. Germline V gene data show CDR1 as MDHEN and CDR2 as SYDVKM. The CDR3 DNA sequence: TGTGCCAGCAGTTTCGGGGTTTCGGGGCCCCAGCATTTT. Translated, it gives CASSFGVSGPQHF. Variable domain in full (rest from reference TRBV28 and TRBJ1-5): DVKVTQSSRYLVKRTGEKVFLECVQDMDHENMFWYRQDPGLGLRLIYFSYDVKMKEKGDIPEGYSVSREKKERFSLILESASTNQTSMYLCASSFGVSGPQHFGDGTRLSIL.

Notes on this clone: This CDR3 is also generated by other DNA sequences in the sample. The J gene is TRBJ2-5, the V gene TRBV2; unclear D gene. Germline V CDR1 and CDR2: SNHLY, FYNNEI. The ends were cut back, 6 bases at V and 2 bases at J, with 4 bases in the middle. The CDR3 length is 11 residues. CDR3 nucleotides: TGTGCCAGCAGGAGTCAAGAGACCCAGTACTTC. Its protein is CASRSQETQYF.

The chain is built from TRBV11-3 and TRBJ2-2; TRBD2 aligns across 12 bases. Per germline, CDR1 SGHNT and CDR2 YENEEA. The CDR3 is 18 amino acids. J gave up 4 bases and V 5 bases, and 11 bases lay outside the gene matches. The CDR3 is CASSPGLAGRLGTGELFF. The CDR3 region has the DNA TGTGCCAGCAGCCCCGGACTAGCGGGAAGGTTGGGCACCGGGGAGCTGTTTTTT.

This clone was seen a handful of times. The rearrangement joins TRBV24-1 to TRBJ2-1, with 12 bases identical to TRBD2. The germline gives CDR1 KGHDR, CDR2 SFDVKD. V shed 4 bases, J shed 12 bases, and the junction held 12 bases outside the gene matches. The CDR3 consists of 16 residues. CDR3 region: CATSEPTSGSVYGQFF. CDR3 bases: TGTGCCACCAGTGAACCGACTAGCGGGAGCGTGTATGGGCAGTTCTTC.

This clone has a single count. This chain joins TRBV2 and TRBJ2-2; 12 nucleotides match TRBD2. This CDR3 is built from 15 residues. Trimming at V came to 6 bases and at J to 3 bases, leaving 2 bases not matched to a gene. Per the germline V gene, CDR1 is SNHLY and CDR2 is FYNNEI. The CDR3 coding sequence is TGTGCCAGCAGCAGACTAGCGGGGGACACCGGGGAGCTGTTTTTT. Residues: CASSRLAGDTGELFF.

The rearrangement uses TRBV29-1 and TRBJ1-2; D is possibly TRBD1 (6 bases). CDR3 length: 10 amino acids. The V end lost 7 bases, the J end lost 6 bases, and 9 bases lay between the germline ends. Germline CDR1 is SQVTM and CDR2 is ANQGSEA. CDR3 loop: CSAGADGYTF. In DNA, the CDR3 is TGCAGCGCAGGGGCAGATGGCTACACCTTC.

The chain combines TRBV5-1 with TRBJ2-5; 9 bases match TRBD2. The J segment lost 3 bases and the V segment lost 6 bases, leaving 15 bases of the junction unmatched. Germline V gives CDR1 SGHRS, CDR2 YFSETQ. The CDR3 consists of 17 residues. CDR3 loop: CASKLGASGVGEETQYF. The CDR3 DNA reads as TGCGCCAGCAAACTGGGGGCTAGCGGGGTAGGGGAAGAGACCCAGTACTTC.

V and J are TRBV18 and TRBJ2-2, with 12 bases matching TRBD2. Germline CDR1 KGHSH, CDR2 LQKENI. J was trimmed by 6 bases and V by 3 bases; bases with no gene match: 5. CDR3 length: 16 residues. The CDR3 loop reads CASSPTSGGNAGELFF. DNA for the CDR3: TGTGCCAGCTCACCGACTAGCGGGGGTAACGCCGGGGAGCTGTTTTTT.

The rearrangement joins TRBV2 to TRBJ2-5; 8 nucleotides match TRBD1. V shed 6 bases and J 2 bases; nucleotides not matched to a gene: 2. The CDR3 has 13 residues. The germline V gene encodes CDR1 SNHLY and CDR2 FYNNEI. In nucleotides, the CDR3 is TGTGCCAGCAGACAGGGGGGTCAAGAGACCCAGTACTTC. This translates into CASRQGGQETQYF.

V and J are TRBV7-3 and TRBJ1-6, with TRBD1 matching over 9 bases. The V gene end was trimmed by 5 bases and the J gene end by 13 bases; junction bases not matched to a gene: 6. Germline-derived CDR1 and CDR2 are SGHTA and FQGTGA. The CDR3 runs 13 residues. The CDR3, as DNA: TGTGCCAGCAGCATCGGGACAGGGTCTCCCCTCCACTTT. Translation: CASSIGTGSPLHF.

V is TRBV3-1 (or the pseudogene TRBV3-2) and J is TRBJ2-7; TRBD2 might be the D (6 bases). The germline V gene encodes CDR1 LGHDT and CDR2 YNNKEL (reference sequence). The CDR3 spans 15 residues. V lost 1 base and J lost 7, with 17 bases in between. CDR3 bases: TGTGCCAGCAGCCAAGGGGCGGGGACTGCCCCAGAGCAGTACTTC. Translation gives CASSQGAGTAPEQYF.

The genes are TRBV7-9 and TRBJ1-5; TRBD1 might be the D (5 bases). V was cut by 1 base and J by 0 bases, with 13 bases left in between. Germline loops: CDR1 SEHNR, CDR2 FQNEAQ (reference sequence). This CDR3 region has 17 residues. CDR3 sequence reads: CASSLGAGLNSNQPQHF. The CDR3 DNA is TGTGCCAGCAGCTTAGGGGCAGGGCTTAATAGCAATCAGCCCCAGCATTTT.

This clone has a single count. The CDR3 reads CASSQEGAATTYEQYF. CDR3 DNA sequence: TGCGCCAGCAGCCAAGAGGGGGCGGCTACTACCTACGAGCAGTACTTC. J is TRBJ2-7 and V is TRBV4-1; weak D call: TRBD1 (6 bases). The V end lost 0 bases, the J end lost 2 bases, and 14 bases lay between the germline ends. The CDR3 loop spans 16 amino acids. Germline V lookup: CDR1 MGHRA, CDR2 YSYEKL.

The table lists this clone with a count of one. The chain combines TRBV9 with TRBJ2-5, with D perhaps TRBD2 (7 bases). Germline values: CDR1 SGDLS, CDR2 YYNGEE. The V end lost 4 bases, the J end lost 5 bases, and 24 bases lay between the germline ends. This CDR3 has 17 amino acids. The chain's CDR3 is CASSSRGGARSGETQYF. The CDR3 DNA is TGTGCCAGCAGCTCCCGAGGGGGGGCGCGGTCCGGGGAGACCCAGTACTTC. Full variable domain (remainder filled in from reference TRBV9 and TRBJ2-5): DSGVTQTPKHLITATGQRVTLRCSPRSGDLSVYWYQQSLDQGLQFLIQYYNGEERAKGNILERFSAQQFPDLHSELNLSSLELGDSALYFCASSSRGGARSGETQYFGPGTRLLVL.

The rearrangement links TRBV7-2 to TRBJ2-7; D is uncertain. The CDR3 has 12 amino acids. The V gene lost 4 bases and the J gene lost 0 bases, with 4 bases spanning the gap. Per germline, CDR1 SGHTA and CDR2 FQGNSA. In DNA form, the CDR3 reads TGTGCCAGCAGCTCCTCCTCCTACGAGCAGTACTTC. Its translation: CASSSSSYEQYF.

V usage is TRBV18 and J usage is TRBJ1-2; possibly TRBD1 for D (5 bases). Germline values: CDR1 KGHSH, CDR2 LQKENI. The V gene lost 3 bases and the J gene lost 4 bases, with 15 bases spanning the gap. This CDR3 has 15 amino acids. DNA of the CDR3: TGTGCCAGCTCACCGATTACGGACACTGCCTATGGCTACACCTTC. Amino acids: CASSPITDTAYGYTF. The full variable domain, in which reference TRBV18 and TRBJ1-2 provide the parts outside the CDR3, is NAGVMQNPRHLVRRRGQEARLRCSPMKGHSHVYWYRQLPEEGLKFMVYLQKENIIDESGMPKERFSAEFPKEGPSILRIQQVVRGDSAAYFCASSPITDTAYGYTFGSGTRLTVV.

V and J are TRBV19 and TRBJ1-5, with D possibly matching TRBD1 (5 bases). V gave up 5 bases and J gave up 2 bases, with 10 bases separating them. This CDR3 has 14 amino acids. Looked up from germline, CDR1 is LNHDA and CDR2 is SQIVND (reference sequence). In DNA, the CDR3 is TGTGCCAGTAGTCAGGGTGGGGGCAATCAGCCCCAGCATTTT. It translates to CASSQGGGNQPQHF.

The rearrangement uses TRBV12-3 or TRBV12-4 and TRBJ1-2; 8 bases line up with TRBD1. This CDR3 is 12 amino acids long. The V segment lost 2 bases and the J segment 12 bases; nucleotides outside the gene matches: 5. CDR3 in DNA: TGTGCCAGCAGTTTATCGGACAGGGAACACACCTTC. Protein product: CASSLSDREHTF.